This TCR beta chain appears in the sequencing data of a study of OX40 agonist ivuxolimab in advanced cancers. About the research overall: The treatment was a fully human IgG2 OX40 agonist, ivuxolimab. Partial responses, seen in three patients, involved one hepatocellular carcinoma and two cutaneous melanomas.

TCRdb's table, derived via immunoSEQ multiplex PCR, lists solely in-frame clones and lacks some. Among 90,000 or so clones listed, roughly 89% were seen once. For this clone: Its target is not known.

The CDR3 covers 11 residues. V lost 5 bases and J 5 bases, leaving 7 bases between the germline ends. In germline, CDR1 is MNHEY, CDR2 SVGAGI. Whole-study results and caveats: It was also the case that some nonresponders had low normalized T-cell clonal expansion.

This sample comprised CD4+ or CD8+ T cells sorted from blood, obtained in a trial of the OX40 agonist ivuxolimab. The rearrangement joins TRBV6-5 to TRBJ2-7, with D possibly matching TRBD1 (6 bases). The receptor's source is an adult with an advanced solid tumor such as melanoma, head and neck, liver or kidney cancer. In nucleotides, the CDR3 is TGTGCCAGCAGTCGACAGGACGAGCAGTACTTC. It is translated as CASSRQDEQYF.